The sequence of this TCR beta chain was determined in a study of T cells in narcolepsy. TCRdb's table, derived via immunoSEQ multiplex PCR, lists solely in-frame clones and lacks some. The sample holds 25,000 to 30,000 clones, around four fifths seen once. The sample comprised CD45RA- memory CD4+ T cells from PBMCs. The TCR comes from a human donor with narcolepsy.

The CDR3 reads CASSTGGFVTPNYGYTF. The CDR3 nucleotides read TGTGCCAGTAGTACAGGGGGCTTCGTGACCCCTAACTATGGCTACACCTTC. J is TRBJ1-2 and V is TRBV19; 8 nucleotides align to TRBD1. From germline, CDR1 is LNHDA and CDR2 SQIVND (reference sequence). Losses at the gene ends were 4 bases for V and 0 bases for J; bases not matched to a gene: 10. There are 17 residues in the CDR3. Looking up the rest from reference TRBV19 and TRBJ1-2 gives the full variable domain: DGGITQSPKYLFRKEGQNVTLSCEQNLNHDAMYWYRQDPGQGLRLIYYSQIVNDFQKGDIAEGYSVSREKKESFPLTVTSAQKNPTAFYLCASSTGGFVTPNYGYTFGSGTRLTVV.